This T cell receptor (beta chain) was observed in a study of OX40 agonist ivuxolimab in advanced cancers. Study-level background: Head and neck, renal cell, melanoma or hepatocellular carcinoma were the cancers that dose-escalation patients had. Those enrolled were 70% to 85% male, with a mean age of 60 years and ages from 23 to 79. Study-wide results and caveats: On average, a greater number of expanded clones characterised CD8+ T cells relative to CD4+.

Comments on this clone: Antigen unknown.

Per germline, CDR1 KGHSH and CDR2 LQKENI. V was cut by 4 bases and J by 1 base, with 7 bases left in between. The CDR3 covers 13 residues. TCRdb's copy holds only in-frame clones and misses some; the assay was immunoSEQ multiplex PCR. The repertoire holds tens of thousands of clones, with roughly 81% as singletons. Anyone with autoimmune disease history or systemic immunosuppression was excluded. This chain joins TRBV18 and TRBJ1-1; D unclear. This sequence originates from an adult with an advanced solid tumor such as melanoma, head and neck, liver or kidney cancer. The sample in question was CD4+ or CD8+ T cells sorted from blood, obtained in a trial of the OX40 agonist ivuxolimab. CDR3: CASSRQENTEAFF. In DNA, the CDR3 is TGTGCCAGCTCACGGCAAGAGAACACTGAAGCTTTCTTT.